Sequencing of this T cell receptor (beta chain) was carried out in a study of blood T cell repertoires in COVID-19. During active infection, Seattle patients enrolled and were then monitored through disease. Germline V CDR1 and CDR2: SGHVS, FQNEAQ. This CDR3 region has 15 residues. With V trimmed by 1 base and J by 4 bases, 3 bases remained unmatched. Original processing notes: From reference gene primer amplification, estimates of nucleated cell counts were derived. Repertoires were generated with immunoSEQ multiplex PCR, while TCRdb's copy carries only in-frame clones and drops some. That table furnishes V, J and clone size, whereas the DNA furnished D and trimming. The sample holds hundreds of thousands of clones, roughly 89% seen once. This clone was observed a few times.

Sequenced input: peripheral blood. This sequence joins TRBV7-8 and TRBJ1-5; 8 nucleotides align to TRBD1. This TCR derives from a woman in her thirties or forties with COVID-19, enrolled during active disease. CDR3 in DNA: TGTGCCAGCAGCTTAGACAGGGGGGAGAATCAGCCCCAGCATTTT. Protein: CASSLDRGENQPQHF.